The 24 T cell receptor beta chains reported below all come from one sample, sequenced in a study of blood T cell repertoires in COVID-19 (dated by TCRdb to the early 2020s). Library method: the immunoSEQ multiplex PCR assay. Here the immuneACCESS table is served through TCRdb, limited to in-frame sequences with V and J called. Missing clones are a known gap in these copies; in checked studies unresolved V genes cover under half, and the rest lacks a known reason. The sample table shows fewer than 250,000 clones, and about 83% are seen once. The ten most abundant clones make up roughly 5.5% of the sample. Sequenced input: peripheral blood. The origin of the receptors is a human donor in a cohort sampled during active COVID-19.

This sequence joins TRBV6-5 and TRBJ2-4, with D unclear. CDR1 is MNHEY and CDR2 is SVGAGI in the germline V gene. CDR3 length equals 15 residues. V was cut by 3 bases and J by 0 bases, with 9 bases left in between. CDR3 region: CASSYSSLAKNIQYF. The DNA for the CDR3 is TGTGCCAGCAGTTATAGTAGTTTAGCCAAAAACATTCAGTACTTC.

The gene calls are TRBV12-5 and TRBJ1-5; D unclear. The CDR3 has 12 residues. Trimming shortened V by 6 bases and J by 9 bases, and 12 bases separated the two germline ends. In germline, CDR1 is LGHNT, CDR2 FRNRAP. CDR3 loop: CASGNPNGPQHF. As DNA, the CDR3 is TGTGCTAGTGGAAACCCTAATGGGCCCCAGCATTTT.

The chain joins TRBV7-9 to TRBJ2-5; 9 bases align to TRBD1. The V gene's germline CDR1 is SEHNR and CDR2 FQNEAQ (reference sequence). The CDR3 is made up of 17 amino acids. With 10 bases clipped from V and 1 base from J, the junction kept 16 bases outside the gene matches. The CDR3 DNA is TGTGCCACCACCCCGGGACAGGGTCCAAGAACCCAAGAGACCCAGTACTTC. It encodes CATTPGQGPRTQETQYF.

The chain has TRBV27 and TRBJ1-1; 9 bases match TRBD1. The CDR3 is made up of 14 amino acids. V gave up 5 bases and J gave up 5 bases; unmatched junction bases: 6. CDR1 is MNHEY, CDR2 SMNVEV, per germline (reference sequence). This chain's CDR3 is CASSPGTGRTEAFF. The CDR3 bases are TGTGCCAGCAGTCCCGGGACAGGGCGGACTGAAGCTTTCTTT.

The chain combines TRBV6-5 with TRBJ2-5, with 7 bases fitting TRBD1. V trimming: 0 bases; J trimming: 5 bases; junction bases outside the gene matches: 6. The CDR3 length is 15 residues. Germline CDR1 and CDR2: MNHEY and SVGAGI. This CDR3 is CASSYSRTGSETQYF. In nucleotides, the CDR3 is TGTGCCAGCAGTTACTCTCGGACAGGTTCGGAGACCCAGTACTTC.

The rearrangement uses TRBV10-2 and TRBJ2-7, with D hard to call. The CDR3 runs to 12 residues. V gave up 4 bases and J gave up 3 bases, with 7 bases separating them. Looked up from germline, CDR1 is WSHSY and CDR2 is SAAADI. The CDR3 DNA reads TGCGCCAGCAGTGGCAGTAACTACGAGCAGTACTTC. Protein sequence: CASSGSNYEQYF.

The chain couples TRBV5-4 to TRBJ2-2, with 9 positions matching TRBD1. The germline V gene has CDR1 SGHNT and CDR2 YYREEE (reference sequence). With 5 bases clipped from V and 6 bases from J, the junction kept 11 bases outside the gene matches. CDR3 size: 16 residues. The CDR3 spells CASSPRGQGYPGELFF. The CDR3, as DNA: TGTGCCAGCAGTCCGAGAGGACAGGGGTATCCCGGGGAGCTGTTTTTT.

This sequence joins TRBV27 and TRBJ2-6; D uncertain. The CDR3 is 14 amino acids. V dropped 1 base and J dropped 2 bases, with 3 bases sitting between them. Germline V gene data show CDR1 as MNHEY and CDR2 as SMNVEV (reference sequence). The CDR3, as DNA: TGTGCCAGCAGTTTATATACTGGGGCCAACGTCCTGACTTTC. Translation gives CASSLYTGANVLTF.

The chain uses TRBV15 and TRBJ2-7; D not certain. The CDR3 sequence is 13 residues long. Per germline, CDR1 LNHNV and CDR2 YYDKDF (reference sequence). Trimming stripped 0 bases from V and 3 bases from J, with 6 bases between. The CDR3 reads CATSRDEVYEQYF. The DNA for the CDR3 is TGTGCCACCAGCAGAGATGAGGTCTACGAGCAGTACTTC.

In its sample, this clone was seen once. This chain connects TRBV28 to TRBJ2-5; 10 bases are a match to TRBD1. CDR1 is MDHEN and CDR2 is SYDVKM in the germline V gene. J lost 5 bases, V lost 0 bases, and 6 bases had no gene match. The CDR3 sequence is 16 residues long. CDR3 DNA: TGTGCCAGCAGTTTATGGGGGACAGGGGATTCGGAGACCCAGTACTTC. It is translated as CASSLWGTGDSETQYF. The full variable domain, in which reference TRBV28 and TRBJ2-5 provide the parts outside the CDR3, is DVKVTQSSRYLVKRTGEKVFLECVQDMDHENMFWYRQDPGLGLRLIYFSYDVKMKEKGDIPEGYSVSREKKERFSLILESASTNQTSMYLCASSLWGTGDSETQYFGPGTRLLVL.

This clone was seen more than once but under ten times. The chain joins TRBV3-1 (or the pseudogene TRBV3-2) to TRBJ1-6; no reliable D call. The CDR3 extends over 16 amino acids. Germline V gene data show CDR1 as LGHDT and CDR2 as YNNKEL (reference sequence). Trimming removed 1 base from V and 5 bases from J, with 12 bases in between. CDR3 sequence reads: CASSQAILRDNSPLHF. The DNA for the CDR3 is TGTGCCAGCAGCCAAGCTATCCTTCGAGATAATTCACCCCTCCACTTT.

The chain has TRBV30 and TRBJ2-1, with 9 bases matching TRBD2. With 0 bases clipped from V and 7 bases from J, the junction kept 4 bases outside the gene matches. The germline CDR1 and CDR2 sequences are GTSNPN and SVGIG (reference sequence). CDR3 length: 14 amino acids. CDR3 amino acids: CAWSVGLASNEQFF. The CDR3 DNA sequence: TGTGCCTGGAGTGTCGGACTAGCGAGTAATGAGCAGTTCTTC.

CDR3 bases: TGTGCCAGCAGCCTGGGACAGGGAAGCGCTAAGACCTTC. This codes for CASSLGQGSAKTF. The rearrangement links TRBV5-8 to TRBJ1-2, with 9 bases matching TRBD1. The CDR3 has 13 residues. The junction had 12 bases not matched to a gene; V was cut back by 4 bases and J by 14 bases. Germline lookup yields CDR1 SGHTS and CDR2 YDEGEE.

This chain uses TRBV7-8 with TRBJ2-4; 8 bases are a match to TRBD1. J gave up 7 bases and V 5 bases, and 13 bases lay outside the gene matches. The CDR3 is 16 amino acids. Germline V gene data show CDR1 as SGHVS and CDR2 as FQNEAQ. CDR3 in amino acids: CASSQEMTGVQNIQYF. The CDR3 DNA reads TGTGCCAGCAGCCAGGAAATGACAGGGGTCCAGAACATTCAGTACTTC.

This clone was seen only once. V and J are TRBV28 and TRBJ2-1, with 11 bases lining up with TRBD2. The CDR3 length is 12 residues. Germline V lookup: CDR1 MDHEN, CDR2 SYDVKM. J lost 15 bases, V lost 5 bases, and 6 bases had no gene match. Here the CDR3 reads CASSVAGGHRFF. The CDR3 coding sequence is TGTGCCAGCAGTGTAGCGGGAGGGCATAGGTTCTTC.

Points on this clone: At one end the junction does not follow the germline gene, possibly because of a read error. The V gene is TRBV7-7, the J gene TRBJ2-5; 8 nucleotides line up with TRBD1. The germline CDR1 and CDR2 sequences are SSHAT and FNYEAQ (reference sequence). The CDR3 runs 15 residues. The CDR3, as DNA: TGTGCTAGCAGCCGTGAGACAGGGGTAGGAGAGACCCAGTACTTC. Protein: CASSRETGVGETQYF.

The V gene is TRBV5-1, the J gene TRBJ2-5, with TRBD2 identical over 16 bases. V shed 3 bases, J shed 3 bases, and the junction held 2 bases outside the gene matches. This CDR3 has 16 amino acids. Germline assignment: CDR1 SGHRS and CDR2 YFSETQ. The CDR3 region has the DNA TGCGCCAGCAGCTCCGGGACTAGCGGGAGGGAAGAGACCCAGTACTTC. Amino acids: CASSSGTSGREETQYF.

With respect to this clone: At one end, the junction sequence differs from germline, possibly due to a read error. This chain links TRBV20-1 with TRBJ1-1, with TRBD1 identical over 9 bases. CDR3 length: 11 amino acids. Germline values: CDR1 DFQATT, CDR2 SNEGSKA (reference sequence). The CDR3 DNA is TGCAGTGCTCCAGCCACAGGGGGCCTGCCCTTT. Protein product: CSAPATGGLPF.

This sequence joins TRBV6-5 and TRBJ1-1, with 7 bases aligning to TRBD1. The ends lost 6 bases at V and 12 bases at J; junction bases unmatched: 4. Germline assignment: CDR1 MNHEY and CDR2 SVGAGI. This CDR3 comprises 10 residues. The CDR3 DNA reads as TGTGCCAGCAGAGACAGGGTTACTTTCTTT. Its protein is CASRDRVTFF.

The gene calls are TRBV24-1 and TRBJ2-1; 7 positions match TRBD2. The CDR3 contains 16 residues. The germline CDR1 and CDR2 sequences are KGHDR and SFDVKD. The J segment lost 8 bases and the V segment lost 1 base, leaving 10 bases of the junction unmatched. The DNA of the CDR3 is TGTGCCACCAGTGATTTTGGTCCTAGCGGAGCCGATGAGCAGTTCTTC. Translated: CATSDFGPSGADEQFF.

The rearrangement uses TRBV5-1 and TRBJ1-1, with D possibly matching TRBD1 (5 bases). The CDR3 length is 14 residues. Germline V CDR1 and CDR2: SGHRS, YFSETQ. V was clipped by 5 bases and J by 3 bases, with 14 bases between them. The CDR3 sequence: CASRLQGGDTEAFF. DNA for the CDR3: TGCGCCAGCAGGTTGCAGGGCGGTGACACTGAAGCTTTCTTT.

V and J are TRBV3-1 (or the pseudogene TRBV3-2) and TRBJ1-5; TRBD1 might be the D (5 bases). The V gene's germline CDR1 is LGHDT and CDR2 YNNKEL (reference sequence). The CDR3 runs to 12 residues. V was pared by 5 bases and J by 7 bases, with 9 bases between. The CDR3 loop reads CASSERGQPQHF. The CDR3 bases are TGTGCCAGCAGCGAAAGGGGCCAGCCCCAGCATTTT.

The chain uses TRBV20-1 and TRBJ1-1, with D hard to call. CDR1 and CDR2 from the germline V gene are DFQATT and SNEGSKA (reference sequence). CDR3 length: 10 residues. Trimming pared 3 bases from V and 10 bases from J, leaving 9 bases between. The CDR3 sequence is CSARWGGAFF. The CDR3, as DNA: TGCAGTGCTAGGTGGGGAGGAGCTTTCTTT.

The V gene is TRBV2, the J gene TRBJ1-1; the match to TRBD1 covers 7 bases. The trim removed 5 bases at V and 0 bases at J, leaving 3 bases unmatched. CDR3 length equals 14 residues. The germline V gene has CDR1 SNHLY and CDR2 FYNNEI. The CDR3 loop reads CASSMGQLNTEAFF. For the CDR3, the DNA is TGTGCCAGCAGTATGGGACAGCTGAACACTGAAGCTTTCTTT. Full variable domain (remainder filled in from reference TRBV2 and TRBJ1-1): EPEVTQTPSHQVTQMGQEVILRCVPISNHLYFYWYRQILGQKVEFLVSFYNNEISEKSEIFDDQFSVERPDGSNFTLKIRSTKLEDSAMYFCASSMGQLNTEAFFGQGTRLTVV.